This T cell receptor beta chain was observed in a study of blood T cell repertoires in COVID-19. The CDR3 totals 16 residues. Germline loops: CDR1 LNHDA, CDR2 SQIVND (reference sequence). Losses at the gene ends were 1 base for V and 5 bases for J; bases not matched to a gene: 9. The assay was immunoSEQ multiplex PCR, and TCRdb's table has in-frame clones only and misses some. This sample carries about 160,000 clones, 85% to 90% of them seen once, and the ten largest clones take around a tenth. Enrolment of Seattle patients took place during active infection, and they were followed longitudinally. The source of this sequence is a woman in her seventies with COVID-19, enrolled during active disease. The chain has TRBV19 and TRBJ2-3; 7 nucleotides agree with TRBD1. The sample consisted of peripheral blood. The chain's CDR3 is CASSIGSSNRGDTQYF. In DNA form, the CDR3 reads TGTGCCAGTAGTATAGGGTCCTCCAACAGGGGAGATACGCAGTATTTT.